These 19 T cell receptor beta chains came from one sample sequenced in a study of early T cells in non-severe SARS-CoV-2 infection. TCRdb fed the 5' RACE reads into MiXCR, producing one record per CDR3 protein. The profile shows about 58,000 distinct CDR3 sequences, roughly 13% of them singletons. Sequencing was performed on whole blood. These receptors were taken from an adult who was a healthcare worker with PCR-confirmed SARS-CoV-2 infection or an uninfected control (not recorded which).

Many counts were recorded for this clonotype. The gene calls are TRBV6-5 and TRBJ2-3; 8 nucleotides match TRBD2. Per the germline V gene, CDR1 is MNHEY and CDR2 is SVGAGI. The CDR3 has 16 amino acids. After removal of 6 bases from V and 2 bases from J, the junction contained 10 bases not matched to a gene. CDR3 bases: TGTGCCAGCAGCGTGGAACTAGCGGCAATCACAGATACGCAGTATTTT. The encoded protein is CASSVELAAITDTQYF.

This chain uses TRBV5-5 with TRBJ1-1, with unresolved D. V was cut by 0 bases and J by 3 bases, with 9 bases left in between. CDR3 length: 14 amino acids. Germline V lookup: CDR1 SGHKS, CDR2 YYEKEE (reference sequence). This CDR3 is CASSLGAFYTEAFF. CDR3 in DNA: TGTGCCAGCAGCTTGGGGGCCTTCTACACTGAAGCTTTCTTT. Full variable domain (rest looked up from reference TRBV5-5 and TRBJ1-1): DAGVTQSPTHLIKTRGQQVTLRCSPISGHKSVSWYQQVLGQGPQFIFQYYEKEERGRGNFPDRFSARQFPNYSSELNVNALLLGDSALYLCASSLGAFYTEAFFGQGTRLTVV.

The chain employs TRBV7-8 and TRBJ2-5; D gene uncertain. There are 13 residues in the CDR3. Looked up from germline, CDR1 is SGHVS and CDR2 is FQNEAQ. Trimming shortened V by 5 bases and J by 4 bases, and 11 bases separated the two germline ends. CDR3 region: CASSAWMGETQYF. The CDR3 DNA sequence: TGTGCCAGCAGCGCCTGGATGGGAGAGACCCAGTACTTC.

The table lists this clonotype with many counts. The chain is built from TRBV15 and TRBJ1-3; D is perhaps TRBD1 (5 bases). This CDR3 is 15 amino acids long. The V and J ends lost 0 bases and 9 bases respectively, with 15 bases between them. Germline CDR1 LNHNV, CDR2 YYDKDF (reference sequence). Written as DNA, the CDR3 is TGTGCCACCAGCAGAGATCAGGGACGGGCGAGCACCATATATTTT. This gives the protein CATSRDQGRASTIYF.

The chain combines TRBV7-3 with TRBJ2-5; 7 nucleotides agree with TRBD2. CDR3 length: 14 amino acids. Germline-derived CDR1 and CDR2 are SGHTA and FQGTGA. Trimming at V came to 6 bases and at J to 1 base, leaving 5 bases not matched to a gene. CDR3 coding DNA: TGTGCCAGCAGTGCGGGGGACTTCCAAGAGACCCAGTACTTC. It is translated as CASSAGDFQETQYF.

The table lists this clonotype with many counts. The J gene is TRBJ1-6, the V gene TRBV19; D is ambiguous. The CDR3 length is 15 residues. Trimming cost V 5 bases and J 0 bases, with 8 bases left between them. The germline gives CDR1 LNHDA, CDR2 SQIVND (reference sequence). CDR3 sequence (DNA): TGTGCCAGTAGTCTTAGGAGCTCCTATAATTCACCCCTCCACTTT. Residues: CASSLRSSYNSPLHF.

There are many counts of this clonotype. The chain carries TRBV11-2 and TRBJ2-7; 9 bases match TRBD1. From germline, CDR1 is SGHAT and CDR2 FQNNGV. The CDR3 totals 13 residues. The V and J ends lost 4 bases and 4 bases, in that order; junction bases with no gene match: 2. The CDR3, as DNA: TGTGCCAGCAGCTACGGACAGGGGTACGAGCAGTACTTC. Translating gives CASSYGQGYEQYF.

The sample holds a few counts of this clonotype. The junction departs from germline at one end; a sequencing error may be responsible. The chain is built from TRBV7-7 and TRBJ2-7; TRBD1 matches at 7 bases. Germline CDR1 reads SSHAT; CDR2 reads FNYEAQ (reference sequence). CDR3 size: 14 residues. The CDR3 region has the DNA TGTGCTAGCAGCTTAGACAGGGACCCCCACGAGCAGTACTTC. This encodes CASSLDRDPHEQYF.

This clonotype was observed at least ten times. The chain joins TRBV3-1 to TRBJ1-3; no reliable D call. The CDR3 totals 13 residues. Trimming pared 4 bases from V and 4 bases from J, leaving 8 bases between. CDR1 LGHDT and CDR2 YNNKEL come from the germline V gene (reference sequence). CDR3 loop: CASSPVSGNTIYF. In DNA form, the CDR3 reads TGTGCCAGCAGCCCAGTCTCGGGAAACACCATATATTTT.

This clonotype has a handful of counts. The chain uses TRBV29-1 and TRBJ2-7; TRBD2 is a possible D gene (5 bases). CDR3 length: 13 amino acids. From germline, CDR1 is SQVTM and CDR2 ANQGSEA. The V gene lost 0 bases and the J gene lost 5 bases, with 11 bases spanning the gap. The CDR3 bases are TGCAGCGTTGAAGAATCGGGGTTCCACGAGCAGTACTTC. As protein: CSVEESGFHEQYF.

As regards this clonotype: No conserved phenylalanine or tryptophan ends this CDR3, so it is likely a read error. This chain connects TRBV6-2 or TRBV6-3 to TRBJ2-1, with D unresolved. Germline CDR1 is MNHEY and CDR2 is SVGEGT. V lost 4 bases, J lost 9 bases, and 10 bases lay in between. The CDR3 spans 12 residues. CDR3 region: CASSFSWGEQFS. In DNA, the CDR3 is TGTGCCAGCAGTTTCTCCTGGGGTGAGCAGTTCTCC.

This chain joins TRBV29-1 and TRBJ2-1; 7 bases align to TRBD1. The V gene's germline CDR1 is SQVTM and CDR2 ANQGSEA. The CDR3 sequence is 14 residues long. J gave up 0 bases and V 4 bases, and 3 bases lay outside the gene matches. The CDR3 spells CSVVGTASYNEQFF. CDR3 nucleotide sequence: TGCAGCGTTGTAGGGACAGCCTCCTACAATGAGCAGTTCTTC.

Only a few counts were recorded for this clonotype. The chain employs TRBV7-6 and TRBJ2-1; D is ambiguous. The V gene's germline CDR1 is SGHVS and CDR2 FNYEAQ. Trimming left V 0 bases short and J 4 bases short, with 7 bases between. The CDR3 spans 14 residues. In DNA, the CDR3 is TGTGCCAGCAGCTTAGCGAGTTCATACAATGAGCAGTTCTTC. Residues: CASSLASSYNEQFF.

This clonotype has only a few counts. The chain has TRBV11-1 and TRBJ2-1; TRBD1 matches at 8 bases. The V gene's germline CDR1 is SGHAT and CDR2 FQDESV (reference sequence). Trimming at V came to 6 bases and at J to 2 bases, leaving 9 bases not matched to a gene. The CDR3 covers 16 residues. CDR3 loop: CASRTSGTGTYNEQFF. The DNA for the CDR3 is TGTGCCAGCAGGACCTCCGGGACAGGTACCTACAATGAGCAGTTCTTC. Based on the CDR3 plus reference TRBV11-1 and TRBJ2-1, the full variable domain is EAEVAQSPRYKITEKSQAVAFWCDPISGHATLYWYRQILGQGPELLVQFQDESVVDDSQLPKDRFSAERLKGVDSTLKIQPAELGDSAMYLCASRTSGTGTYNEQFFGPGTRLTVL.

The chain couples TRBV7-8 to TRBJ1-4; no reliable D call. V lost 0 bases, J lost 0 bases, and 8 bases lay in between. CDR3 length equals 16 residues. Germline lookup yields CDR1 SGHVS and CDR2 FQNEAQ. The CDR3 DNA reads TGTGCCAGCAGCTTAGCGGGCGCTTCAACTAATGAAAAACTGTTTTTT. It specifies CASSLAGASTNEKLFF.

In this sample, this clonotype turned up a few times. The gene calls are TRBV3-1 and TRBJ2-2; 7 bases line up with TRBD2. Germline CDR1 is LGHDT and CDR2 is YNNKEL (reference sequence). J was trimmed by 5 bases and V by 2 bases; bases with no gene match: 8. This CDR3 spans 16 amino acids. This CDR3 reads CASSQMPGGRTGELFF. CDR3 DNA sequence: TGTGCCAGCAGCCAAATGCCGGGGGGAAGAACCGGGGAGCTGTTTTTT.

In its sample, this clonotype was seen many times. This chain joins TRBV2 and TRBJ2-2; 7 positions agree with TRBD2. The junction had 5 bases not matched to a gene; V was cut back by 3 bases and J by 4 bases. CDR1 and CDR2 (germline): SNHLY, FYNNEI. The CDR3 is 15 amino acids. CDR3 amino acids: CASSDVSSGTGELFF. For the CDR3, the DNA is TGTGCCAGCAGTGACGTTTCTAGCGGCACCGGGGAGCTGTTTTTT. The whole variable domain, filled in from reference TRBV2 and TRBJ2-2, reads EPEVTQTPSHQVTQMGQEVILRCVPISNHLYFYWYRQILGQKVEFLVSFYNNEISEKSEIFDDQFSVERPDGSNFTLKIRSTKLEDSAMYFCASSDVSSGTGELFFGEGSRLTVL.

In its sample, this clonotype was seen many times. The chain employs TRBV3-1 and TRBJ2-1; 7 nucleotides match TRBD2. After removal of 1 base from V and 5 bases from J, the junction contained 5 bases not matched to a gene. The CDR3 contains 15 residues. Germline V gene data show CDR1 as LGHDT and CDR2 as YNNKEL (reference sequence). CDR3 sequence: CASSQAREVHNEQFF. The DNA of the CDR3 is TGTGCCAGCAGCCAAGCCCGGGAGGTGCACAATGAGCAGTTCTTC.

This chain uses TRBV7-2 with TRBJ1-5; D not resolved. Germline V gives CDR1 SGHTA, CDR2 FQGNSA. CDR3 length: 13 residues. V lost 6 bases, J lost 2 bases, and 8 bases lay in between. CDR3 residues: CASSVRGNQPQHF. The CDR3 bases are TGTGCCAGCAGTGTGAGGGGCAATCAGCCCCAGCATTTT.